Listed below are T cell receptor beta chains from one sample, sequenced in a study of Ad26.COV2.S vaccination and SARS-CoV-2 variants. The assay was immunoSEQ multiplex PCR, and TCRdb's table has in-frame clones only and misses some. The data contain roughly 380,000 clones, roughly nine tenths of them singletons. The input for sequencing was peripheral blood, taken after recovery from COVID-19. These receptors all stem from a human donor who had recovered from COVID-19. The conserved cysteine and the conserved F or W are not part of the CDR3 here.

TRBV6-5	12	ASSYTRDSHGYT
TRBV7-2	12	ASSQTSGRDTQY
TRBV27	11	ASSSSGYTEAF
TRBV19	13	ASSSSRAAGQPQH
TRBV7-7	14	ASSLAPARGGNEQF
TRBV9	13	ASSVGLAGTDTQY
TRBV11-2	11	ASSRGQTYEQY
TRBV9	11	ASSRQGGDEQY
TRBV23-1	18	ASTSLPVRDRVGNDYGYT
TRBV29-1	12	SVRGRDRDHEQY
TRBV27	13	ASSLSSPRTDTQY
TRBV11-2	14	ASSLVPGTGAYEQY
TRBV9	13	ASSPSGGASYEQY